These 2 T cell receptor beta chains came from one sample sequenced in a study of shared clonotypes between healthy human individuals. Repertoires were generated with immunoSEQ multiplex PCR, while TCRdb's copy carries only in-frame clones and drops some. This table holds some 500,000 clones, roughly 95% found once. The specimen sequenced was naive CD4+ T cells sorted from blood. As to subset: CD45RA+ positively selected. Source of these receptors: a woman under 40 in good health.

The chain couples TRBV6-1 to TRBJ2-7, with TRBD2 matching over 8 bases. The CDR3 consists of 14 residues. V shed 4 bases, J shed 1 base, and the junction held 3 bases outside the gene matches. CDR1 is MNHNS, CDR2 SASEGT, per germline. CDR3 region: CASSGGTSSYEQYF. The CDR3 bases are TGTGCCAGCAGTGGCGGGACTAGTTCCTACGAGCAGTACTTC.

The chain combines TRBV6-1 with TRBJ2-7; the match to TRBD2 covers 8 bases. J lost 0 bases, V lost 6 bases, and 4 bases had no gene match. Germline lookup yields CDR1 MNHNS and CDR2 SASEGT. CDR3 size: 14 residues. The chain's CDR3 is CASSRSGSSYEQYF. As DNA, the CDR3 is TGTGCCAGCAGCCGAAGCGGGAGCTCCTACGAGCAGTACTTC.